This TCR beta chain was sequenced in a study of cytomegalovirus exposure and HLA in healthy donors (dated by TCRdb to 2016 to 2017). For context, the study as a whole: The 666 repertoires of the first cohort and the 95 to 150 validation repertoires were produced on the same platform, according to a later analysis. The study aimed to test whether cataloging public T cell receptors could reveal signatures of past pathogen exposure. In addition to the first cohort of 666 subjects, a separate validation cohort of around 110 different subjects was used. To predict cytomegalovirus infection status, the study brought together high-throughput TCR immunosequencing, statistical association of individual TCRs with disease status, and machine learning.

Donors formed part of the validation cohort, which comprised 120 subjects and was distinct from the first cohort of 666 subjects. Library construction relied on the immunoSEQ multiplex PCR assay. Per the original workflow: A statistical classification framework was built to diagnose cytomegalovirus status from the catalog of TCR beta chain sequences. The table was pulled from immuneACCESS by TCRdb, which kept in-frame rearrangements only. Such tables lose some clones; where checked, under half of the loss comes from unresolved V genes, and the rest has no known cause. The V and J calls and the clone size are those of that table, but D and trimming were determined from the DNA. This sample lists some 120,000 clones; about 84% were detected once. The top ten clones comprise roughly 2% of the sample. Study-wide findings and limitations: In both the original and validation cohorts, the classifier was reported to diagnose cytomegalovirus status with high specificity and sensitivity. The study listed 164 TCR beta chains as associated with cytomegalovirus. The authors suggested that the approach could potentially be extended to other disease states and immunological phenotypes. In a later analysis, TCRs clustered in the first cohort were found to also tend to co-occur in the roughly 130 validation repertoires, with about 93% of cluster scores above 0. A few of the identified cytomegalovirus-associated TCR beta chains were confirmed in vitro to be specific for cytomegalovirus antigens. All 120 or so repertoires were used to score co-occurrence in the validation cohort in a later analysis, because that analysis had no HLA typing for the cohort. Most TCR sequences were observed very rarely across donors, whereas some public TCRs were present in many individuals.

Deletion took 0 bases off V and 3 bases off J, with a span of 9 bases between the germline ends. The CDR3 runs 14 amino acids, cysteine and phenylalanine included. Kept here is only the CDR3 DNA, which spans 42 bases and is read in frame from base 1. The germline V gene (reference sequence) gives CDR1 as SGHNT and CDR2 as YYREEE. Concerning this clone: Its antigen is currently not known. No much larger clone exists at a distance of one base, and base qualities are not known.

The sequence was collected from a woman aged 30 to 39 in good health and CMV-seronegative. Recombination connected TRBV5-4 to TRBJ1-2; the D gene remains uncertain. Sequenced input: PBMCs. The DNA sequence is as follows: TGTGCCAGCAGCTTGGAGTCAGTTCACTATGGCTACACCTTC. It translates to CASSLESVHYGYTF.